Listed below are T cell receptor beta chains from one sample, sequenced in a study of blood T cell repertoires in COVID-19. TCRdb keeps only in-frame clones here, not all; method: immunoSEQ multiplex PCR. The sample lists 20,000 to 25,000 clones, roughly 84% occurring once. Sequences were obtained from peripheral blood. The receptor source for this set is a man between 35 and 55 years old with acute or convalescent COVID-19. CDR3s include the opening cysteine and the closing phenylalanine or tryptophan. The order of the fields is CDR3 length, D gene, V gene, J gene, clone size, CDR3 DNA, CDR3 protein. A D gene is named only where the DNA matches it firmly. Only part of the rows carry a size: once, few, many, or a class if the clone is expanded.

cdr3_length: 17
d_call: TRBD1
v_call: TRBV6-6
j_call: TRBJ1-1
clone_size: -
cdr3_nt: TGTGCCAGCAGTCTATCCCCGGGACAGGGGGCGACCACTGAAGCTTTCTTT
cdr3_aa: CASSLSPGQGATTEAFF

cdr3_length: 16
d_call: -
v_call: TRBV10-3
j_call: TRBJ2-1
clone_size: -
cdr3_nt: TGTGCCATCAGTGAGTACGAAGGGGTAGGATACAATGAGCAGTTCTTC
cdr3_aa: CAISEYEGVGYNEQFF

cdr3_length: 14
d_call: -
v_call: TRBV18
j_call: TRBJ1-2
clone_size: -
cdr3_nt: TGTGCCAGCTCACGAACCGCGGCTAACTATGGCTACACCTTC
cdr3_aa: CASSRTAANYGYTF

cdr3_length: 14
d_call: TRBD1
v_call: TRBV29-1
j_call: TRBJ1-2
clone_size: -
cdr3_nt: TGCAGCGTTGAAAAGGGGGCAGGGGTAAGGGGCTACACCTTC
cdr3_aa: CSVEKGAGVRGYTF

cdr3_length: 16
d_call: TRBD1
v_call: TRBV23-1
j_call: TRBJ1-5
clone_size: -
cdr3_nt: TGCGCCAGCAGTCGGCACGTACAGGGGCGTGATCAGCCCCAGCATTTT
cdr3_aa: CASSRHVQGRDQPQHF

cdr3_length: 13
d_call: -
v_call: TRBV10-3
j_call: TRBJ1-1
clone_size: -
cdr3_nt: TGTGCCATCAGTCAGGCCGGGAGCACTGAAGCTTTCTTT
cdr3_aa: CAISQAGSTEAFF

cdr3_length: 15
d_call: -
v_call: TRBV7-9
j_call: TRBJ2-7
clone_size: -
cdr3_nt: TGTGCCAGCAGCCGAACCGGGACATTAAGTTACGAGCAGTACTTC
cdr3_aa: CASSRTGTLSYEQYF

cdr3_length: 15
d_call: -
v_call: TRBV4-3
j_call: TRBJ1-5
clone_size: -
cdr3_nt: TGCGCCAGCAGCCAAGATTACAGGGCCTACCAGCCCCAGCATTTT
cdr3_aa: CASSQDYRAYQPQHF

cdr3_length: 14
d_call: -
v_call: TRBV21-1
j_call: TRBJ2-5
clone_size: -
cdr3_nt: TGTGCCAGCACTAACAGGGGGCGAGGAGAGACCCAGTACTTC
cdr3_aa: CASTNRGRGETQYF

cdr3_length: 14
d_call: -
v_call: TRBV19
j_call: TRBJ2-3
clone_size: -
cdr3_nt: TGTGCCAGTAATAATCGCCGGTCCACAGATACGCAGTATTTT
cdr3_aa: CASNNRRSTDTQYF

cdr3_length: 14
d_call: -
v_call: TRBV6-6
j_call: TRBJ1-5
clone_size: -
cdr3_nt: TGTGCCAGCAGTAGACACCCTAGCAATCAGCCCCAGCATTTT
cdr3_aa: CASSRHPSNQPQHF

cdr3_length: 15
d_call: -
v_call: TRBV20-1
j_call: TRBJ2-7
clone_size: -
cdr3_nt: TGCAGTGCTAGTAACCCGTTGAGGAACACCTACGAGCAGTACTTC
cdr3_aa: CSASNPLRNTYEQYF

cdr3_length: 15
d_call: TRBD2
v_call: TRBV6-5
j_call: TRBJ2-7
clone_size: few
cdr3_nt: TGTGCCAGCTCCTTAGCGGGAGGGAGCTCCTACGAGCAGTACTTC
cdr3_aa: CASSLAGGSSYEQYF

cdr3_length: 15
d_call: -
v_call: TRBV5-1
j_call: TRBJ2-1
clone_size: -
cdr3_nt: TGCGCCAGCAGGGCTAGCGCCGATTCCTACAATGAGCAGTTCTTC
cdr3_aa: CASRASADSYNEQFF

cdr3_length: 12
d_call: TRBD1
v_call: TRBV29-1
j_call: TRBJ2-7
clone_size: -
cdr3_nt: TGCAGCGTCCTATCCGACAGGGACGAGCAGTACTTC
cdr3_aa: CSVLSDRDEQYF

cdr3_length: 15
d_call: TRBD2
v_call: TRBV18
j_call: TRBJ2-1
clone_size: -
cdr3_nt: TGTGCCAGCTCACCCGCGGGGGGGCGCGACAATGAGCAGTTCTTC
cdr3_aa: CASSPAGGRDNEQFF

cdr3_length: 16
d_call: -
v_call: TRBV4-1
j_call: TRBJ2-3
clone_size: -
cdr3_nt: TGCGCCAGCAGCCAAGACTTCCGGACAGTCACAGATACGCAGTATTTT
cdr3_aa: CASSQDFRTVTDTQYF

cdr3_length: 14
d_call: -
v_call: TRBV20-1
j_call: TRBJ2-3
clone_size: -
cdr3_nt: TGCAGTGCTAGTGAAGTGAGGGGCACAGATACGCAGTATTTT
cdr3_aa: CSASEVRGTDTQYF

cdr3_length: 16
d_call: -
v_call: TRBV21-1
j_call: TRBJ2-6
clone_size: -
cdr3_nt: TGTGCCACCGGGACGGGGGTCCCCTCTGGGGCCAACGTCCTGACTTTC
cdr3_aa: CATGTGVPSGANVLTF

cdr3_length: 13
d_call: -
v_call: TRBV27
j_call: TRBJ1-2
clone_size: -
cdr3_nt: TGTGCCAGCAGTTTAAAGTCAGGAGGGGGCTACACCTTC
cdr3_aa: CASSLKSGGGYTF

cdr3_length: 14
d_call: -
v_call: TRBV25-1
j_call: TRBJ2-7
clone_size: once
cdr3_nt: TGTGCCAGCAGTGAATGGGGCAGAACCTACGAGCAGTACTTC
cdr3_aa: CASSEWGRTYEQYF

cdr3_length: 17
d_call: TRBD2
v_call: TRBV5-4
j_call: TRBJ2-5
clone_size: -
cdr3_nt: TGTGCCAGCAGCCCTGGACTAGCGGGGGGTAACCAAGAGACCCAGTACTTC
cdr3_aa: CASSPGLAGGNQETQYF

cdr3_length: 13
d_call: TRBD1
v_call: TRBV11-3
j_call: TRBJ1-1
clone_size: -
cdr3_nt: TGTGCCAGCAGCTTAACAGGGGCGACTGAAGCTTTCTTT
cdr3_aa: CASSLTGATEAFF

cdr3_length: 15
d_call: TRBD1
v_call: TRBV19
j_call: TRBJ2-3
clone_size: -
cdr3_nt: TGTGCCAGTAGCCCGGGACAGGGGGCAGTAGATACGCAGTATTTT
cdr3_aa: CASSPGQGAVDTQYF

cdr3_length: 15
d_call: TRBD2
v_call: TRBV7-2
j_call: TRBJ2-7
clone_size: -
cdr3_nt: TGTGCCAGCAGGCGTAATAGCGGGGAGATGTACGAGCAGTACTTC
cdr3_aa: CASRRNSGEMYEQYF

cdr3_length: 14
d_call: TRBD1
v_call: TRBV19
j_call: TRBJ1-1
clone_size: -
cdr3_nt: TGTGCCAGTAGTGGGTGGACAGGGGGGACTGAAGCTTTCTTT
cdr3_aa: CASSGWTGGTEAFF

cdr3_length: 15
d_call: TRBD2
v_call: TRBV5-4
j_call: TRBJ2-7
clone_size: -
cdr3_nt: TGTGCCAGCAGCCCAACTAGCGGGGGCCCCTACGAGCAGTACTTC
cdr3_aa: CASSPTSGGPYEQYF

cdr3_length: 17
d_call: TRBD2
v_call: TRBV7-8
j_call: TRBJ2-3
clone_size: -
cdr3_nt: TGTGCCAGCAGCTCGCGACTAGCGGAGCTAAAGACAGATACGCAGTATTTT
cdr3_aa: CASSSRLAELKTDTQYF

cdr3_length: 17
d_call: TRBD1
v_call: TRBV4-3
j_call: TRBJ1-1
clone_size: -
cdr3_nt: TGCGCCAGCAGCCAACACCGACAGGGGGCAAGCAACACTGAAGCTTTCTTT
cdr3_aa: CASSQHRQGASNTEAFF

cdr3_length: 20
d_call: TRBD2
v_call: TRBV19
j_call: TRBJ2-1
clone_size: -
cdr3_nt: TGTGCCAGTAAAAGGGGGGGACTAGCGGGGCATCTGAGCTCCTACAATGAGCAGTTCTTC
cdr3_aa: CASKRGGLAGHLSSYNEQFF

cdr3_length: 15
d_call: -
v_call: TRBV15
j_call: TRBJ2-7
clone_size: -
cdr3_nt: TGTGCCACCAGCAGAGATGGCAGTCTGGCCTACGAGCAGTACTTC
cdr3_aa: CATSRDGSLAYEQYF

cdr3_length: 15
d_call: -
v_call: TRBV30
j_call: TRBJ2-2
clone_size: -
cdr3_nt: TGTGCCTGGAGTCAAATTGCAGGGCGTACCGGGGAGCTGTTTTTT
cdr3_aa: CAWSQIAGRTGELFF

cdr3_length: 14
d_call: -
v_call: TRBV19
j_call: TRBJ1-1
clone_size: -
cdr3_nt: TGTGCCAGTATTCGGAGACAAGCGGAGACTGAAGCTTTCTTT
cdr3_aa: CASIRRQAETEAFF

cdr3_length: 15
d_call: -
v_call: TRBV7-2
j_call: TRBJ1-3
clone_size: -
cdr3_nt: TGTGCCAGCAGCCTCCATACGGGGGAAGGAAACACCATATATTTT
cdr3_aa: CASSLHTGEGNTIYF

cdr3_length: 17
d_call: TRBD1
v_call: TRBV5-1
j_call: TRBJ1-2
clone_size: -
cdr3_nt: TGCGCCAGCAGCTTGGGCCAGGGGGCCTCAACTAACTATGGCTACACCTTC
cdr3_aa: CASSLGQGASTNYGYTF

cdr3_length: 16
d_call: TRBD2
v_call: TRBV18
j_call: TRBJ2-2
clone_size: once
cdr3_nt: TGTGCCAGCTCACCATTCGCGGGGGCGAACACCGGGGAGCTGTTTTTT
cdr3_aa: CASSPFAGANTGELFF

cdr3_length: 12
d_call: -
v_call: TRBV29-1
j_call: TRBJ2-1
clone_size: -
cdr3_nt: TGCAGCGTTGAAGTAGTGAGAGGTGAGCAGTTCTTC
cdr3_aa: CSVEVVRGEQFF

cdr3_length: 16
d_call: TRBD1
v_call: TRBV7-3
j_call: TRBJ2-2
clone_size: -
cdr3_nt: TGTGCCAGCAGGTTCACAGGGGGCCCGAACACCGGGGAGCTGTTTTTT
cdr3_aa: CASRFTGGPNTGELFF

cdr3_length: 14
d_call: -
v_call: TRBV11-2
j_call: TRBJ1-4
clone_size: -
cdr3_nt: TGTGCCAGCAGCTTAGACAGGGGCAGCGAAAAACTGTTTTTT
cdr3_aa: CASSLDRGSEKLFF

cdr3_length: 15
d_call: TRBD2
v_call: TRBV9
j_call: TRBJ2-2
clone_size: once
cdr3_nt: TGTGCCAGCAGCGTCGTTAGCGGGGGGACCGGGGAGCTGTTTTTT
cdr3_aa: CASSVVSGGTGELFF

cdr3_length: 15
d_call: TRBD1
v_call: TRBV5-1
j_call: TRBJ1-2
clone_size: once
cdr3_nt: TGCGCCAGCAGCCCCACTCAGACAGGGGGCTATGGCTACACCTTC
cdr3_aa: CASSPTQTGGYGYTF

cdr3_length: 13
d_call: -
v_call: TRBV4-2
j_call: TRBJ2-2
clone_size: -
cdr3_nt: TGTGCCAGCAGCCAAGCTGCAGACGGGGAGCTGTTTTTT
cdr3_aa: CASSQAADGELFF

cdr3_length: 16
d_call: -
v_call: TRBV19
j_call: TRBJ2-3
clone_size: -
cdr3_nt: TGTGCCAGTAGTACCCTCACGGGACACAACACAGATACGCAGTATTTT
cdr3_aa: CASSTLTGHNTDTQYF

cdr3_length: 17
d_call: TRBD2
v_call: TRBV5-4
j_call: TRBJ2-3
clone_size: -
cdr3_nt: TGTGCCAGCAGCCCCGCCGGACTAGCGGGAGCGACAGATACGCAGTATTTT
cdr3_aa: CASSPAGLAGATDTQYF